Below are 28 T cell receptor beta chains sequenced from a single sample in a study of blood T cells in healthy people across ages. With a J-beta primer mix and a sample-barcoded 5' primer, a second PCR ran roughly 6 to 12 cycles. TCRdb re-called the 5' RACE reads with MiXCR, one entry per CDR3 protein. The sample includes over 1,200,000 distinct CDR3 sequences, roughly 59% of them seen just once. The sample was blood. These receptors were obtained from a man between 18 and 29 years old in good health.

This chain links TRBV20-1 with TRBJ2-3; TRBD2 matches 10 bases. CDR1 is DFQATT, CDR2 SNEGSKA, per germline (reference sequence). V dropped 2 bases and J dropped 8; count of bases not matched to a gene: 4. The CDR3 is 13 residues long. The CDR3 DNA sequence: TGCAGTGCTAGACAGCGGGGGGGACTTACGCAGTATTTT. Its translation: CSARQRGGLTQYF.

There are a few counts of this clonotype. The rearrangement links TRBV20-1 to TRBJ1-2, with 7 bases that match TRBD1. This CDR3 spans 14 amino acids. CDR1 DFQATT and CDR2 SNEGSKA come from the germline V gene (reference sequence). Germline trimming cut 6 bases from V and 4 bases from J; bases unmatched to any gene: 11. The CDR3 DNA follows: TGCAGTGCGCTGGAACGGGACAGAATCTATGGCTACACCTTC. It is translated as CSALERDRIYGYTF.

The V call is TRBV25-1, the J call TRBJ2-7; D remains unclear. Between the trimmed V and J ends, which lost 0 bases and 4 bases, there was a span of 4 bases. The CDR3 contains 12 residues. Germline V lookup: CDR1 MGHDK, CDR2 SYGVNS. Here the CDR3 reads CASSEYKYEQYF. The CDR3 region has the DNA TGTGCCAGCAGTGAATATAAGTACGAGCAGTACTTC.

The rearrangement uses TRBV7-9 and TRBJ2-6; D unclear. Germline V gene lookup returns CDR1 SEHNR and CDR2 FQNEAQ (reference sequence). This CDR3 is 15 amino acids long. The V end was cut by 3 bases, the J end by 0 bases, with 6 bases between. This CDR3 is CASSFTDSGANVLTF. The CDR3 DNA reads TGTGCCAGCAGCTTCACGGACTCTGGGGCCAACGTCCTGACTTTC. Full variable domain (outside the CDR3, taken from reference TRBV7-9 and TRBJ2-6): DTGVSQNPRHKITKRGQNVTFRCDPISEHNRLYWYRQTLGQGPEFLTYFQNEAQLEKSRLLSDRFSAERPKGSFSTLEIQRTEQGDSAMYLCASSFTDSGANVLTFGAGSRLTVL.

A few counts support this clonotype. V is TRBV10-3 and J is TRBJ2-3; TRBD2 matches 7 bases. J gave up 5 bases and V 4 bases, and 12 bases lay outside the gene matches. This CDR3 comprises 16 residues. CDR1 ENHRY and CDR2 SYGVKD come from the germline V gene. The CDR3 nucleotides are TGTGCCATCAGTGCCAACGGCGGGGGAGTTGGAGATACGCAGTATTTT. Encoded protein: CAISANGGGVGDTQYF.

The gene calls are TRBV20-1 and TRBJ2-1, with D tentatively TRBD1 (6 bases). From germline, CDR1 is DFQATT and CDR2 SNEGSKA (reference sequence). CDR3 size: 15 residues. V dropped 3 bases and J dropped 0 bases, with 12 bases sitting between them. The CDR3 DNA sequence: TGCAGTGCTAGGGTGGGGGCCTCCTCCTACAATGAGCAGTTCTTC. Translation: CSARVGASSYNEQFF.

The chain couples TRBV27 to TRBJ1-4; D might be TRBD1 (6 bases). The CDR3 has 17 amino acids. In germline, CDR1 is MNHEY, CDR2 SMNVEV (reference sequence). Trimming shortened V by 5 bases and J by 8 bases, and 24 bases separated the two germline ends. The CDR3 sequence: CASSPLTGIAGGEKLFF. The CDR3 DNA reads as TGTGCCAGCAGTCCTTTAACAGGGATTGCTGGGGGCGAAAAACTGTTTTTT.

The CDR3 reads CSARHGQGNYEQYF. The CDR3 nucleotides read TGCAGTGCTAGACACGGACAGGGAAACTACGAGCAGTACTTC. V and J are TRBV20-1 and TRBJ2-7; 8 bases are a match to TRBD1. Germline trimming cut 2 bases from V and 3 bases from J; bases unmatched to any gene: 6. The CDR3 extends over 14 amino acids. Germline loops: CDR1 DFQATT, CDR2 SNEGSKA (reference sequence).

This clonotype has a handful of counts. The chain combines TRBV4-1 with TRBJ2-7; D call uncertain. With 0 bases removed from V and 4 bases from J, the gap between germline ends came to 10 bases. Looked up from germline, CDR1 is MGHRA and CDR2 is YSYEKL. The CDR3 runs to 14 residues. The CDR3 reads CASSQDGQTYEQYF. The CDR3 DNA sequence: TGCGCCAGCAGCCAAGATGGTCAGACTTACGAGCAGTACTTC.

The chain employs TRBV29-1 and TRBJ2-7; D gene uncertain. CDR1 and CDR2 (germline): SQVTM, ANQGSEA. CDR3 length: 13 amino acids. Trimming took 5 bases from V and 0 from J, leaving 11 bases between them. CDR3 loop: CSVYSGSSYEQYF. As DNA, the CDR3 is TGCAGCGTTTATAGTGGAAGCTCCTACGAGCAGTACTTC.

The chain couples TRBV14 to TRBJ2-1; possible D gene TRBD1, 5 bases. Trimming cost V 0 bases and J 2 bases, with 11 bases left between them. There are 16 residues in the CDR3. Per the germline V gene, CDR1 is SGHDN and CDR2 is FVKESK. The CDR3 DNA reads TGTGCCAGCAGCCAAGATCCGACAGATCCCTACAATGAGCAGTTCTTC. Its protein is CASSQDPTDPYNEQFF.

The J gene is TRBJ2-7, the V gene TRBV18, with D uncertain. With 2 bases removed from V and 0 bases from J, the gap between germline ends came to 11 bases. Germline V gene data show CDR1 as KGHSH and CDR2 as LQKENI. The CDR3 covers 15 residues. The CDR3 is CASSPIGRYSYEQYF. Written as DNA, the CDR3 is TGTGCCAGCTCACCAATAGGACGTTACTCCTACGAGCAGTACTTC. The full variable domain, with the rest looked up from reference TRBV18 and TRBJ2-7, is NAGVMQNPRHLVRRRGQEARLRCSPMKGHSHVYWYRQLPEEGLKFMVYLQKENIIDESGMPKERFSAEFPKEGPSILRIQQVVRGDSAAYFCASSPIGRYSYEQYFGPGTRLTVT.

CDR3 sequence: CASSQDYARGNQETQYF. Written as DNA, the CDR3 is TGTGCCAGCAGCCAAGACTATGCTAGGGGGAACCAAGAGACCCAGTACTTC. The rearrangement uses TRBV3-1 and TRBJ2-5; a weak D match, TRBD1 (6 bases). V gave up 0 bases and J gave up 0 bases, with 14 bases separating them. The germline V gene has CDR1 LGHDT and CDR2 YNNKEL (reference sequence). The CDR3 is 17 residues long.

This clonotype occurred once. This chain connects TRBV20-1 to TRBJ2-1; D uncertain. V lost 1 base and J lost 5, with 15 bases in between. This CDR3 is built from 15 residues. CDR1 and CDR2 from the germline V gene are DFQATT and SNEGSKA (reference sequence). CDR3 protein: CSARGPRTRHNEQFF. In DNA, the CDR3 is TGCAGTGCTAGAGGGCCCCGGACCAGACACAATGAGCAGTTCTTC.

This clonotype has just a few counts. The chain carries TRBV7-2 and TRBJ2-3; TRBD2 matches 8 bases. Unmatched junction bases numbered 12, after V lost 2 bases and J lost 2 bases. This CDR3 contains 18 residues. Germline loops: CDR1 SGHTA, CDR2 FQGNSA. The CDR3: CASSLNPQTSGHTDTQYF. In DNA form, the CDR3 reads TGTGCCAGCAGCTTAAACCCCCAAACTAGCGGACACACAGATACGCAGTATTTT.

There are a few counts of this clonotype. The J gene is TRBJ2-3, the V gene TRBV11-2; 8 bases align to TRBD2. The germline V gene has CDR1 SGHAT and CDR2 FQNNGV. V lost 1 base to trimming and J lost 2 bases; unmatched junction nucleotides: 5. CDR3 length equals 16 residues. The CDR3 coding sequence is TGTGCCAGCAGCTTAGGTACTAGCGGAAACACAGATACGCAGTATTTT. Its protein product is CASSLGTSGNTDTQYF.

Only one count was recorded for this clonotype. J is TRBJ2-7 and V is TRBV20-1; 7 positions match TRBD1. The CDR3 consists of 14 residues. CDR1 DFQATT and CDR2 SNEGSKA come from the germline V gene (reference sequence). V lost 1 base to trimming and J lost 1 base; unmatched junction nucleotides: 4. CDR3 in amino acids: CSARGPTGSYEQYF. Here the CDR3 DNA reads TGCAGTGCTAGAGGCCCGACAGGGTCCTACGAGCAGTACTTC.

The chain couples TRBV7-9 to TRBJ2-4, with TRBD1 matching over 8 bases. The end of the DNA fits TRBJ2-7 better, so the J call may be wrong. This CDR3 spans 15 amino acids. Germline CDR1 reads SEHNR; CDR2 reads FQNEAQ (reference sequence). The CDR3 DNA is TGTGCCAGCAGCGGTTATCCGGGACAGGCGTACGAGCAGTACTTC. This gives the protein CASSGYPGQAYEQYF.

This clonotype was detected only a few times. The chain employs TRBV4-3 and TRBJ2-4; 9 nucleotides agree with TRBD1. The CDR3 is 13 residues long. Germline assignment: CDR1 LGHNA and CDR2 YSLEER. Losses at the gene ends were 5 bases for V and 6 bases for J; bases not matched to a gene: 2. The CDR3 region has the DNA TGCGCCAGCAGCAAGGGACAGGGAAACATTCAGTACTTC. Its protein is CASSKGQGNIQYF.

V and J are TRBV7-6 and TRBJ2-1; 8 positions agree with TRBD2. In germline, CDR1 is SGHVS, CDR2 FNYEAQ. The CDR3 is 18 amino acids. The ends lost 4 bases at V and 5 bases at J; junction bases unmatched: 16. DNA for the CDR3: TGTGCCAGCAGCTCCCAACCGTTACTAGCGGAGACCCACAATGAGCAGTTCTTC. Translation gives CASSSQPLLAETHNEQFF.

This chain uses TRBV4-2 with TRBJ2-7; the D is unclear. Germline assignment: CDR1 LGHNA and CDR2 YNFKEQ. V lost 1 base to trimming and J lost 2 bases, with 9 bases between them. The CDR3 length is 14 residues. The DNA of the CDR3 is TGTGCCAGCAGCCAAGCGCAGGCTACCTACGAGCAGTACTTC. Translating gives CASSQAQATYEQYF.

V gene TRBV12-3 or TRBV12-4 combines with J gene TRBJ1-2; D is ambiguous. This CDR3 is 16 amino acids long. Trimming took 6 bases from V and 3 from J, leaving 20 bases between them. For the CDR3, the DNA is TGTGCCAGCAGCACCGGGCCACATTTGGCGGACTATGGCTACACCTTC. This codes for CASSTGPHLADYGYTF.

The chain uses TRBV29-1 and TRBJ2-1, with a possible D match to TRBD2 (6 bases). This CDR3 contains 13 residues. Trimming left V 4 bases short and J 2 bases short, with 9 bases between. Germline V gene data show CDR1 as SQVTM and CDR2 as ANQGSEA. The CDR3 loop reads CSVGGGAYNEQFF. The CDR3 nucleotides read TGCAGCGTTGGCGGCGGGGCCTACAATGAGCAGTTCTTC.

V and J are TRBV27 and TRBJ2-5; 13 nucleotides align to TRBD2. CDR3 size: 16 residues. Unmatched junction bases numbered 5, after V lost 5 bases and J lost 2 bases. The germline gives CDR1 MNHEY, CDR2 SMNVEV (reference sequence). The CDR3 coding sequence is TGTGCCAGCAGTCCCGGACTAGCGGGGGAACAAGAGACCCAGTACTTC. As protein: CASSPGLAGEQETQYF.

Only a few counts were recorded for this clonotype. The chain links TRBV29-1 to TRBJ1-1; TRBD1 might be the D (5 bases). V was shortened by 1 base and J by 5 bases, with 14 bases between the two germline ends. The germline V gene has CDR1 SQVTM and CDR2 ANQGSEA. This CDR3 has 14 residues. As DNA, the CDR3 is TGCAGCGTTGAAGGACCCAGGGAGAGTACTGAAGCTTTCTTT. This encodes CSVEGPRESTEAFF.

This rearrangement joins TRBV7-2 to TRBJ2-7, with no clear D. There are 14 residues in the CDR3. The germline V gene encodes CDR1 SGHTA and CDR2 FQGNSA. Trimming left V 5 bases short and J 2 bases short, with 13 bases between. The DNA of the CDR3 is TGTGCCAGCAGCCTCCTCGGCATCGCCTACGAGCAGTACTTC. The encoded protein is CASSLLGIAYEQYF. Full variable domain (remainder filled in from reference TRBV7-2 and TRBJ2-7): GAGVSQSPSNKVTEKGKDVELRCDPISGHTALYWYRQSLGQGLEFLIYFQGNSAPDKSGLPSDRFSAERTGGSVSTLTIQRTQQEDSAVYLCASSLLGIAYEQYFGPGTRLTVT.

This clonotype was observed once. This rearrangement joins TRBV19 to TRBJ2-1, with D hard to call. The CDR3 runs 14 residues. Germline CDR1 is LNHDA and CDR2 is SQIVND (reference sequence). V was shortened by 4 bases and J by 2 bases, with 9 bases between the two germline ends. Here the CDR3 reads CASSTALAYNEQFF. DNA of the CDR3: TGTGCCAGTAGTACAGCACTCGCCTACAATGAGCAGTTCTTC.

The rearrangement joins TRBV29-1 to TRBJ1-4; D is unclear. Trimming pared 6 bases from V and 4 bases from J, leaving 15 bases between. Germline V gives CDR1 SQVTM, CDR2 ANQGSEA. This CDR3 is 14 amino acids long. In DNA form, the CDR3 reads TGCAGCGTCGTCTACCCGGACCTTAATGAAAAACTGTTTTTT. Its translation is CSVVYPDLNEKLFF.